Here is one TCR beta chain with its context. There are 14 residues in the CDR3. Trimming left V 2 bases short and J 1 base short, with 9 bases between. Germline V gene data show CDR1 as SGHRS and CDR2 as YFSETQ. Clones were read by immunoSEQ multiplex PCR, and TCRdb kept only the in-frame ones, dropping some. Here the sample spans approximately 1,500,000 clones, 95% to 99% being singletons. These data originate in a study of shared clonotypes between healthy human individuals. This clonotype was sampled from a man aged 25 to 40 in good health. Sequenced input: naive CD4+ T cells sorted from blood. Subset of the sample: CD45RA+ positively selected. The chain links TRBV5-1 to TRBJ2-5; tentatively, D is TRBD2 (5 bases). CDR3 sequence (DNA): TGCGCCAGCAGCTTTGGACTCTTCCAAGAGACCCAGTACTTC. This sequence encodes CASSFGLFQETQYF. Supplemented by reference TRBV5-1 and TRBJ2-5, the full variable domain reads KAGVTQTPRYLIKTRGQQVTLSCSPISGHRSVSWYQQTPGQGLQFLFEYFSETQRNKGNFPGRFSGRQFSNSRSEMNVSTLELGDSALYLCASSFGLFQETQYFGPGTRLLVL.